This is a list of T cell receptor beta chains from one sample in a study of T-cell memory formation after mild COVID-19. TCRdb re-called the 5' RACE reads through MiXCR, storing one row per CDR3 protein. The data contain some 490,000 distinct CDR3 sequences, roughly 20% of them singletons. The specimen sequenced was PBMCs or a T cell subset sorted from them (not recorded which). These receptors all stem from an adult woman who had mild COVID-19 (a few samples of this study predate the infection). Cell type and time point are not known. CDR3s include the opening cysteine and the closing phenylalanine or tryptophan. A D gene is named only where the DNA matches it firmly. For some rows the clone size is stated as once, few or many, or as a class when expanded; others skip it.

j_call d_call clone_size v_call cdr3_aa cdr3_nt
TRBJ2-1 . . TRBV5-4 CASRERERGNNEQFF TGTGCCAGCAGGGAACGGGAGAGAGGGAACAATGAGCAGTTCTTC
TRBJ2-7 . few TRBV7-2 CASSSVGRYEQYF TGTGCCAGCAGCTCAGTCGGGCGGTACGAGCAGTACTTC
TRBJ2-3 TRBD2 few TRBV20-1 CSAFGTSGALPDTQYF TGCAGTGCTTTCGGGACTAGCGGGGCCCTACCAGATACGCAGTATTTT
TRBJ2-7 . . TRBV18 CASSSQDMNEQYF TGTGCCAGCTCATCCCAGGACATGAACGAGCAGTACTTC
TRBJ2-7 . few TRBV27 CASSLFGSYEQYF TGTGCCAGCAGTTTATTCGGGTCCTACGAGCAGTACTTC
TRBJ1-2 . . TRBV6-5 CASWRAFGQEANYGYTF TGTGCCAGCTGGAGAGCTTTCGGGCAGGAGGCTAACTATGGCTACACCTTC
TRBJ1-2 . . TRBV12-3/TRBV12-4 CASSPLLSPHYGYTF TGTGCCAGCAGTCCCCTGCTATCCCCGCACTATGGCTACACCTTC
TRBJ1-2 . few TRBV4-1 CASSQAQGNYGYTF TGCGCCAGCAGCCAAGCCCAGGGTAACTATGGCTACACCTTC
TRBJ1-1 . few TRBV5-1 CASWGQENTEAFF TGCGCCAGCTGGGGACAAGAGAACACTGAAGCTTTCTTT
TRBJ2-1 TRBD1 . TRBV5-1 CASSLGGQGANEQFF TGCGCCAGCAGCTTGGGGGGACAGGGGGCCAATGAGCAGTTCTTC
TRBJ2-5 TRBD1 . TRBV7-9 CASSLGYRGTQQETQYF TGTGCCAGCAGCTTAGGATACAGGGGAACCCAACAAGAGACCCAGTACTTC
TRBJ1-1 . few TRBV3-1 CASSQELGAMGAFF TGTGCCAGCAGCCAAGAATTGGGGGCCATGGGGGCTTTCTTT